This entry lists 27 T cell receptor beta chains sequenced from one sample in a study of cytomegalovirus exposure and HLA in healthy donors. Primers included in the PCR were 60 Vbeta and 13 Jbeta primers. TCRdb's copy holds only in-frame clones and misses some; the assay was immunoSEQ multiplex PCR. The sample carries around 110,000 clones, around three quarters recorded once. The sequenced sample was PBMCs. Source of these receptors: a man in his thirties or forties in good health and CMV-seropositive.

The chain uses TRBV18 and TRBJ2-3; D gene unclear. There are 11 residues in the CDR3. Trimming took off 3 bases at V and 5 bases at J, with 3 bases between the two ends. The germline V gene has CDR1 KGHSH and CDR2 LQKENI. The CDR3 loop reads CASSPVDTQYF. The DNA for the CDR3 is TGTGCCAGCTCACCCGTAGATACGCAGTATTTT.

The chain uses TRBV15 and TRBJ1-1; 8 bases agree with TRBD1. The ends lost 4 bases at V and 2 bases at J; junction bases unmatched: 6. From germline, CDR1 is LNHNV and CDR2 YYDKDF (reference sequence). The CDR3 consists of 15 residues. The CDR3 sequence is CATSKLDRGNTEAFF. CDR3 DNA sequence: TGTGCCACCAGCAAACTCGACAGGGGTAACACTGAAGCTTTCTTT.

Concerning this clone itself: The junction shows a germline mismatch at one end, possibly a read error. The chain links TRBV7-9 to TRBJ2-7; no definite D call. The V gene's germline CDR1 is SEHNR and CDR2 FQNEAQ (reference sequence). This CDR3 contains 15 residues. The CDR3 is CSSSLAGLVVDEQYF. The DNA for the CDR3 is TGTTCCAGCAGCTTAGCCGGTCTAGTCGTTGACGAGCAGTACTTC. Drawing the rest from reference TRBV7-9 and TRBJ2-7, the complete variable domain is DTGVSQNPRHKITKRGQNVTFRCDPISEHNRLYWYRQTLGQGPEFLTYFQNEAQLEKSRLLSDRFSAERPKGSFSTLEIQRTEQGDSAMYLCSSSLAGLVVDEQYFGPGTRLTVT.

This chain uses TRBV7-9 with TRBJ2-1, with D possibly TRBD2 on 6 matching bases. Germline values: CDR1 SEHNR, CDR2 FQNEAQ (reference sequence). Deletions cut 2 bases from V and 3 bases from J, with 11 bases between. CDR3 length equals 15 residues. CDR3 residues: CASSLPTSRYNEQFF. As DNA, the CDR3 is TGTGCCAGCAGCTTACCCACTAGCCGCTACAATGAGCAGTTCTTC.

This sequence joins TRBV5-1 and TRBJ2-7; 9 nucleotides agree with TRBD1. This CDR3 region has 15 residues. The junction had 9 bases not matched to a gene; V was cut back by 7 bases and J by 1 base. The germline CDR1 and CDR2 sequences are SGHRS and YFSETQ. Written as DNA, the CDR3 is TGCGCCAGCGGTCCCGGGACAGGGTTTTCCTACGAGCAGTACTTC. It specifies CASGPGTGFSYEQYF.

This chain joins TRBV4-1 and TRBJ2-1; D might be TRBD2 (5 bases). The ends were cut back, 0 bases at V and 2 bases at J, with 11 bases in the middle. Germline lookup yields CDR1 MGHRA and CDR2 YSYEKL. The CDR3 contains 16 residues. CDR3 amino acids: CASSQDPGITYNEQFF. CDR3 coding DNA: TGCGCCAGCAGCCAAGATCCCGGGATCACCTACAATGAGCAGTTCTTC.

The chain links TRBV18 to TRBJ2-5; 9 nucleotides agree with TRBD1. V shed 2 bases, J shed 13 bases, and the junction held 8 bases outside the gene matches. This CDR3 has 13 amino acids. Germline loops: CDR1 KGHSH, CDR2 LQKENI. CDR3 sequence (DNA): TGTGCCAGCTCACCAGAGGGACAGGGCAAGCGGTACTTC. Amino acids: CASSPEGQGKRYF.

V and J are TRBV7-9 and TRBJ1-1, with 10 bases fitting TRBD1. Trimming cost V 6 bases and J 8 bases; bases outside gene matches: 12. The CDR3 is 15 residues long. Germline V CDR1 and CDR2: SEHNR, FQNEAQ (reference sequence). CDR3 DNA sequence: TGTGCCAGCAGTGTTACTTTGGGACAGGGGCTGGAAGCTTTCTTT. This gives the protein CASSVTLGQGLEAFF. The full variable domain, its missing parts supplied by reference TRBV7-9 and TRBJ1-1, is DTGVSQNPRHKITKRGQNVTFRCDPISEHNRLYWYRQTLGQGPEFLTYFQNEAQLEKSRLLSDRFSAERPKGSFSTLEIQRTEQGDSAMYLCASSVTLGQGLEAFFGQGTRLTVV.

V usage is TRBV6-5 and J usage is TRBJ1-3; D is unresolved. Trimming took 0 bases from V and 0 from J, leaving 9 bases between them. Germline CDR1 and CDR2: MNHEY and SVGAGI. The CDR3 consists of 16 residues. CDR3 sequence (DNA): TGTGCCAGCAGTTACTCGGAGGGCTACTCTGGAAACACCATATATTTT. Protein sequence: CASSYSEGYSGNTIYF.

The rearrangement joins TRBV10-3 to TRBJ2-3; maybe TRBD2 (6 bases). Trimming pared 3 bases from V and 2 bases from J, leaving 18 bases between. CDR1 and CDR2 (germline): ENHRY, SYGVKD. The CDR3 extends over 17 amino acids. The CDR3 region is CAISDLSSESLTDTQYF. Written as DNA, the CDR3 is TGTGCCATCAGTGATTTGTCTAGCGAGAGCCTCACAGATACGCAGTATTTT.

V gene TRBV6-5 combines with J gene TRBJ2-7; D might be TRBD2 (6 bases). Trimming removed 2 bases at V and 6 bases at J, with 17 bases between. The CDR3 length is 15 residues. Germline V gene sequence: CDR1 MNHEY, CDR2 SVGAGI. The CDR3 region has the DNA TGTGCCAGCAGTTACGGGGGACTGGCCCTCTCCGAGCAGTACTTC. This sequence encodes CASSYGGLALSEQYF.

The chain joins TRBV5-1 to TRBJ1-3; TRBD1 matches at 10 bases. V trimming: 4 bases; J trimming: 3 bases; junction bases outside the gene matches: 4. The germline gives CDR1 SGHRS, CDR2 YFSETQ. The CDR3 loop spans 15 amino acids. The chain's CDR3 is CASSRQGADGNTIYF. DNA of the CDR3: TGCGCCAGCAGCAGACAGGGGGCGGATGGAAACACCATATATTTT.

This chain uses TRBV5-4 with TRBJ1-5, with 7 nucleotides matching TRBD1. This CDR3 region has 15 residues. In germline, CDR1 is SGHNT, CDR2 YYREEE (reference sequence). J gave up 5 bases and V 0 bases, and 5 bases lay outside the gene matches. The CDR3 nucleotides read TGTGCCAGCAGCTTGGGGGGTGGACAGGATCAGCCCCAGCATTTT. Residues: CASSLGGGQDQPQHF.

The chain combines TRBV7-8 with TRBJ2-3; 8 bases map to TRBD2. CDR3 length equals 16 residues. Germline V gene data show CDR1 as SGHVS and CDR2 as FQNEAQ. V shed 4 bases and J 6 bases; nucleotides not matched to a gene: 12. The CDR3 loop reads CASSSLGRGIGDTQYF. CDR3 sequence (DNA): TGTGCCAGCAGCTCTCTCGGGAGGGGGATAGGGGATACGCAGTATTTT.

J is TRBJ1-5 and V is TRBV5-6, with D maybe TRBD1 (6 bases). Between the trimmed V and J ends, which lost 6 bases and 3 bases, there was a span of 13 bases. Germline-derived CDR1 and CDR2 are SGHDT and YYEEEE. This CDR3 contains 14 residues. DNA for the CDR3: TGTGCCAGCAACCAGTGGGGACACAATCAGCCCCAGCATTTT. Translation: CASNQWGHNQPQHF.

This chain links TRBV7-6 with TRBJ1-3, with D maybe TRBD1 (6 bases). This CDR3 is built from 19 residues. The ends were cut back, 3 bases at V and 0 bases at J, with 21 bases in the middle. The germline V gene has CDR1 SGHVS and CDR2 FNYEAQ. CDR3 protein: CASSLHRVTTFLSGNTIYF. The CDR3 region has the DNA TGTGCCAGCAGCTTGCACAGGGTGACTACCTTCCTCTCTGGAAACACCATATATTTT.

The chain combines TRBV29-1 with TRBJ1-2, with D unresolved. This CDR3 has 13 amino acids. The ends were cut back, 5 bases at V and 2 bases at J, with 12 bases in the middle. Germline V gives CDR1 SQVTM, CDR2 ANQGSEA. CDR3 region: CSVSAVTNYGYTF. The CDR3 bases are TGCAGCGTTTCCGCTGTGACAAACTATGGCTACACCTTC.

J is TRBJ2-7 and V is TRBV13; TRBD1 matches 8 bases. The trim removed 3 bases at V and 3 bases at J, leaving 4 bases unmatched. The CDR3 sequence is 14 residues long. Germline V lookup: CDR1 PRHDT, CDR2 FYEKMQ (reference sequence). The CDR3 loop reads CASSFGQGIYEQYF. The CDR3 DNA sequence: TGTGCCAGCAGCTTCGGACAGGGAATCTACGAGCAGTACTTC.

The J gene is TRBJ2-6, the V gene TRBV27; a weak D match, TRBD2 (5 bases). This CDR3 contains 14 residues. Looked up from germline, CDR1 is MNHEY and CDR2 is SMNVEV (reference sequence). V was pared by 5 bases and J by 15 bases, with 20 bases between. CDR3 in amino acids: CASSGSGSRGGLTF. Here the CDR3 DNA reads TGTGCCAGCAGTGGCAGCGGAAGCCGCGGCGGCCTGACTTTC.

On this clone itself: Other nucleotide sequences from this sample produce the same CDR3. The V call is TRBV7-2, the J call TRBJ1-5; no firm D call. The germline V and J ends were trimmed by 5 bases and 5 bases, with 19 bases remaining between them. CDR1 is SGHTA, CDR2 FQGNSA, per germline. This CDR3 comprises 16 residues. In nucleotides, the CDR3 is TGTGCCAGCAGCCCACCGGGAGGATCGGCCTATCAGCCCCAGCATTTT. The encoded protein is CASSPPGGSAYQPQHF.

The V call is TRBV9, the J call TRBJ2-7; D is undetermined. V was trimmed by 3 bases and J by 0 bases, leaving 4 bases between them. CDR3 length: 12 residues. The V gene's germline CDR1 is SGDLS and CDR2 YYNGEE. CDR3 residues: CASSGSSYEQYF. The CDR3 coding sequence is TGTGCCAGCAGCGGCAGCTCCTACGAGCAGTACTTC.

The rearrangement uses TRBV11-2 and TRBJ1-3; 7 bases are a match to TRBD1. The V and J ends lost 1 base and 0 bases, in that order; junction bases with no gene match: 9. The CDR3 length is 18 residues. Per the germline V gene, CDR1 is SGHAT and CDR2 is FQNNGV. The CDR3, as DNA: TGTGCCAGCAGCTTAGTAGTGGACAGGACGATCTCTGGAAACACCATATATTTT. It codes for CASSLVVDRTISGNTIYF. The whole variable domain, filled in from reference TRBV11-2 and TRBJ1-3, reads EAGVAQSPRYKIIEKRQSVAFWCNPISGHATLYWYQQILGQGPKLLIQFQNNGVVDDSQLPKDRFSAERLKGVDSTLKIQPAKLEDSAVYLCASSLVVDRTISGNTIYFGEGSWLTVV.

This clone has just one count. The chain employs TRBV6-4 and TRBJ1-2; 10 bases align to TRBD1. The V gene end was trimmed by 0 bases and the J gene end by 4 bases; junction bases not matched to a gene: 5. The germline gives CDR1 MRHNA, CDR2 SNTAGT. This CDR3 is 16 amino acids long. The CDR3 is CASSDSRTGGVYGYTF. CDR3 sequence (DNA): TGTGCCAGCAGTGACTCCCGGACAGGGGGAGTCTATGGCTACACCTTC.

This clone has only a few counts. This chain uses TRBV7-8 with TRBJ2-7; no firm D call. The length of the CDR3 is 14 residues. CDR1 SGHVS and CDR2 FQNEAQ come from the germline V gene. The V gene lost 1 base and the J gene lost 2 bases, with 9 bases spanning the gap. This CDR3 is CASSLVSETYEQYF. In nucleotides, the CDR3 is TGTGCCAGCAGCTTAGTCTCTGAGACCTACGAGCAGTACTTC.

The rearrangement uses TRBV10-3 and TRBJ2-7; D is perhaps TRBD1 (6 bases). The germline V gene encodes CDR1 ENHRY and CDR2 SYGVKD. The CDR3 runs 16 residues. V lost 0 bases and J 1 base, leaving 13 bases between the germline ends. DNA for the CDR3: TGTGCCATCAGTGAGTCCCGGGGACACCGGTCCTACGAGCAGTACTTC. The encoded protein is CAISESRGHRSYEQYF.

This clone was observed a handful of times. CDR3 amino acids: CASSLYGELFF. The DNA for the CDR3 is TGTGCCAGCAGTTTGTACGGGGAGCTGTTTTTT. The J gene is TRBJ2-2, the V gene TRBV28; unclear D gene. CDR1 is MDHEN, CDR2 SYDVKM, per germline. The CDR3 runs 11 residues. Trimming cost V 3 bases and J 7 bases, with 3 bases left between them.

Comment on this clone: The same CDR3 can be traced to other DNA sequences in this sample. This chain connects TRBV4-3 to TRBJ2-7; tentative D call: TRBD2 (5 bases). Germline V gene lookup returns CDR1 LGHNA and CDR2 YSLEER. V lost 4 bases to trimming and J lost 4 bases, with 14 bases between them. This CDR3 comprises 14 residues. DNA for the CDR3: TGCGCCAGCAGCCCGGACGCCGGAGGATACGAGCAGTACTTC. Encoded protein: CASSPDAGGYEQYF.